This T cell receptor beta chain is drawn from a study of blood T cell repertoires in COVID-19. Study at large: The United States, Italy and Spain were the sources of the acute and convalescent COVID-19 samples. T cells, B-cell-depleted T cells, or PBMCs provided the cDNA or gDNA that served as material.

Trimming pared 2 bases from V and 7 bases from J, leaving 15 bases between. This CDR3 is built from 15 residues. Per germline, CDR1 MNHNY and CDR2 SVGAGI (reference sequence). Categorization into cohorts depended on clinical history that participants reported. TCRdb keeps only in-frame clones here, not all; method: immunoSEQ multiplex PCR. The data hold 250,000 to 350,000 clones, with 90% observed a single time. What was sequenced was PBMCs or T cells enriched from blood (not recorded which). The rearrangement joins TRBV6-6 to TRBJ2-1; possible D gene TRBD2, 6 bases. This sequence was found in a woman aged 18-30 years with acute COVID-19. For the CDR3, the DNA is TGTGCCAGCAGTTACCACGCGACTAGTCGTAATGAGCAGTTCTTC. The encoded protein is CASSYHATSRNEQFF.